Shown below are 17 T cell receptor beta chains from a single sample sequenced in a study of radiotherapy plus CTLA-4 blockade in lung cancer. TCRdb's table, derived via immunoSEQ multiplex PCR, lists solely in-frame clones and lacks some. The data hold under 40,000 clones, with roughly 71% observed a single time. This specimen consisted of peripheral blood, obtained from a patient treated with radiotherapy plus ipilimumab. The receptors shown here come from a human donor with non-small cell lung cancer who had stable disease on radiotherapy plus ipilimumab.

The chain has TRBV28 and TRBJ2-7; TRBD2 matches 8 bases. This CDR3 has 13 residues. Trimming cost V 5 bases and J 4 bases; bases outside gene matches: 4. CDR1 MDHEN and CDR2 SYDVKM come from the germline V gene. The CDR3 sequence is CASSVGTSYEQYF. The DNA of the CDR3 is TGTGCCAGCAGTGTCGGGACTAGTTACGAGCAGTACTTC.

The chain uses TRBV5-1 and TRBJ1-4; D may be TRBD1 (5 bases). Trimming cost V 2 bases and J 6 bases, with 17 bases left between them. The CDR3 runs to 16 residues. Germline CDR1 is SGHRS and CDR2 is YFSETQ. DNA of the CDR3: TGCGCCAGCAGCTTACGAAGTGGGGGGAGCTATGAAAAACTGTTTTTT. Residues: CASSLRSGGSYEKLFF.

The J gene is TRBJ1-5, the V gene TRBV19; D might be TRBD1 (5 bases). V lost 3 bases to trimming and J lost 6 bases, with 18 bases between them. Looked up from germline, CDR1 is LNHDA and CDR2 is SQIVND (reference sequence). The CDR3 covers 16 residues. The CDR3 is CASSMAKGTVGQPQHF. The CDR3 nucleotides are TGTGCCAGTAGTATGGCGAAAGGGACGGTTGGTCAGCCCCAGCATTTT.

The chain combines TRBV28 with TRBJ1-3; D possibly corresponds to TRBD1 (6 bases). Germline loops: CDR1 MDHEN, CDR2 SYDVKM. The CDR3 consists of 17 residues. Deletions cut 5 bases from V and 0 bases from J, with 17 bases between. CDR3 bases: TGTGCCAGCAGTACCACCCGACAGGCTTCCTCTGGAAACACCATATATTTT. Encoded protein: CASSTTRQASSGNTIYF.

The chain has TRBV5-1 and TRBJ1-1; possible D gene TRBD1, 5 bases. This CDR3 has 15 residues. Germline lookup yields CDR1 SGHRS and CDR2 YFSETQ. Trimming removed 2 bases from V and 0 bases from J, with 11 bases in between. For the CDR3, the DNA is TGCGCCAGCAGCTTTACCAGGGATATGAACACTGAAGCTTTCTTT. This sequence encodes CASSFTRDMNTEAFF.

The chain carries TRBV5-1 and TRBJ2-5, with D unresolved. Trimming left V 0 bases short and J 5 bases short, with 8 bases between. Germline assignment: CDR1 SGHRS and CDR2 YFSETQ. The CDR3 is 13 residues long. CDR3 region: CASSLGGLETQYF. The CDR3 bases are TGCGCCAGCAGCTTGGGGGGTCTTGAGACCCAGTACTTC.

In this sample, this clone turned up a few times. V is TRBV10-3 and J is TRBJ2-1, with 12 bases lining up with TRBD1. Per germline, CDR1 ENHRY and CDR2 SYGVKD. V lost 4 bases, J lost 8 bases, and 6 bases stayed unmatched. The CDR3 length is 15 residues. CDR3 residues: CAISGSGQGAYEQFF. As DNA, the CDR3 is TGTGCCATCAGTGGTTCGGGACAGGGGGCCTATGAGCAGTTCTTC.

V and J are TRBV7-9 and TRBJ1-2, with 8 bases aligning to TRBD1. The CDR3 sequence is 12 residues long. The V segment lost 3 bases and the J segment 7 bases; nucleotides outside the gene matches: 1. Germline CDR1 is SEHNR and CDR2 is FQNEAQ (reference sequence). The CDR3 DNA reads TGTGCCAGCAGCTTCGGGACAGGTGGCTACACCTTC. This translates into CASSFGTGGYTF.

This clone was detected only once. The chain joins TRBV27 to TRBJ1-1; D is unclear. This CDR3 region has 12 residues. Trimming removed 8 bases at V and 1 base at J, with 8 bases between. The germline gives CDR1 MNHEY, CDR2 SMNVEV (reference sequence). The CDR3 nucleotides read TGTGCCAGCTGGAGAAGGAACACTGAAGCTTTCTTT. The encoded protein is CASWRRNTEAFF.

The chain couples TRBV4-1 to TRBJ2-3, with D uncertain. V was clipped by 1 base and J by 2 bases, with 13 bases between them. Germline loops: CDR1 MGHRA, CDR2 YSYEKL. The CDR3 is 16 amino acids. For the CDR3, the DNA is TGCGCCAGCAGCCAAGCGGCAGGCCCTTTCACAGATACGCAGTATTTT. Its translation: CASSQAAGPFTDTQYF.

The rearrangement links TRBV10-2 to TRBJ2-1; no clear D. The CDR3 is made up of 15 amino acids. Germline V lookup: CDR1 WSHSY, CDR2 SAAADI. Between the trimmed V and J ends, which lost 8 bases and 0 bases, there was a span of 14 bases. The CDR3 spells CASGLLLGSYNEQFF. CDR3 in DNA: TGCGCCAGCGGGTTACTGCTGGGCTCCTACAATGAGCAGTTCTTC.

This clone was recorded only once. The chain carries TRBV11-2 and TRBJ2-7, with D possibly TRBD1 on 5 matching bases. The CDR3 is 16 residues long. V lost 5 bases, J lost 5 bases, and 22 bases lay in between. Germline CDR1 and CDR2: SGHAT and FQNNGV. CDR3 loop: CASSRHTIAGPNEQYF. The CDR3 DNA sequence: TGTGCCAGCAGCCGTCACACTATCGCAGGGCCTAACGAGCAGTACTTC.

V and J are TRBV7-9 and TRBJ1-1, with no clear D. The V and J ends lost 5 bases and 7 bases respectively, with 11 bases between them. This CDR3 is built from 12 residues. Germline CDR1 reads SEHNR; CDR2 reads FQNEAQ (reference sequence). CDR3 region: CASSLDRGEAFF. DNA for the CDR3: TGTGCCAGCAGCCTAGACCGGGGTGAAGCTTTCTTT.

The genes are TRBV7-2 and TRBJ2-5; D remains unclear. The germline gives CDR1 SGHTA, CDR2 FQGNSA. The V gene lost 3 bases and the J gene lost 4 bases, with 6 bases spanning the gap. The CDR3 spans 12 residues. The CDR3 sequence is CASSLTLETQYF. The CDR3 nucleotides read TGTGCCAGCAGCTTGACCCTAGAGACCCAGTACTTC.

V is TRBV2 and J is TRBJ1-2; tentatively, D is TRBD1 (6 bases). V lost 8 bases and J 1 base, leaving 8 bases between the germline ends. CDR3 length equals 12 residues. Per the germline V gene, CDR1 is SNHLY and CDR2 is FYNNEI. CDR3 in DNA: TGTGCCAGCTACAGGGTTAACTATGGCTACACCTTC. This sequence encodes CASYRVNYGYTF.

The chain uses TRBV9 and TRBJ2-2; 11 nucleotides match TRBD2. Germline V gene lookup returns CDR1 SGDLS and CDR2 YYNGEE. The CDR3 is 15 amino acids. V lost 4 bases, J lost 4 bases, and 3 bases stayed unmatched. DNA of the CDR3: TGTGCCAGCAGCCCTAGCGGGGGGTTCACCGGGGAGCTGTTTTTT. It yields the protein CASSPSGGFTGELFF.

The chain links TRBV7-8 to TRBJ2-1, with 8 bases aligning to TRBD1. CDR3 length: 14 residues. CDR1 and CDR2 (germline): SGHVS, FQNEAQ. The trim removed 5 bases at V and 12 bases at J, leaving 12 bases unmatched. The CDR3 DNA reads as TGTGCCAGCAGCCAGGGGGCCCCCGAGATGAGGCAGTTCTTC. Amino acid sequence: CASSQGAPEMRQFF.